The 25 T cell receptor beta chains below were found in one sample sequenced in a study of CD8 T cells in ankylosing spondylitis. TCRdb recomputed calls from the 5' RACE reads with MiXCR, one row per CDR3 protein. The table records roughly 130,000 distinct CDR3 sequences, approximately 15% of them present only once. The specimen sequenced was blood, either unsorted or a sorted T cell fraction (not recorded which). The receptors were gathered from a female donor with ankylosing spondylitis or in good health (not recorded which).

This clonotype occurred many times. The chain combines TRBV12-3 or TRBV12-4 with TRBJ2-5; no reliable D call. Trimming took off 6 bases at V and 5 bases at J, with 10 bases between the two ends. The CDR3 has 12 amino acids. Here the CDR3 reads CASSLDLETQYF. CDR3 sequence (DNA): TGTGCCAGCAGCCTTGATCTGGAGACCCAGTACTTC.

In this sample, this clonotype turned up many times. The J gene is TRBJ2-6, the V gene TRBV7-3; D is ambiguous. The CDR3 runs to 12 residues. The V gene's germline CDR1 is SGHTA and CDR2 FQGTGA. V was clipped by 8 bases and J by 4 bases, with 6 bases between them. The CDR3: CASEGGANVLTF. The CDR3 DNA sequence: TGTGCCAGCGAAGGAGGGGCCAACGTCCTGACTTTC. Full variable domain (rest looked up from reference TRBV7-3 and TRBJ2-6): GAGVSQTPSNKVTEKGKYVELRCDPISGHTALYWYRQSLGQGPEFLIYFQGTGAADDSGLPNDRFFAVRPEGSVSTLKIQRTERGDSAVYLCASEGGANVLTFGAGSRLTVL.

This clonotype was seen more than once but under ten times. The CDR3 DNA reads as TGTGCCAGCGTTATTAGGGCAGGGGAGGCTGGGGCCAACGTCCTGACTTTC. As protein: CASVIRAGEAGANVLTF. This chain connects TRBV6-6 to TRBJ2-6; D might be TRBD1 or TRBD2, each matching 6 bases. Trimming removed 8 bases from V and 2 bases from J, with 19 bases in between. The CDR3 is 17 residues long. In germline, CDR1 is MNHNY, CDR2 SVGAGI (reference sequence).

This chain links TRBV5-6 with TRBJ1-5, with 9 bases aligning to TRBD1. The CDR3 runs 16 residues. J gave up 7 bases and V 0 bases, and 8 bases lay outside the gene matches. The germline CDR1 and CDR2 sequences are SGHDT and YYEEEE. CDR3 region: CASSLATGGAGQPQHF. For the CDR3, the DNA is TGTGCCAGCAGCTTGGCCACAGGGGGCGCCGGGCAGCCCCAGCATTTT.

This chain connects TRBV2 to TRBJ2-2; D might be TRBD1 (5 bases). The CDR3 is 15 residues long. The V end lost 4 bases, the J end lost 2 bases, and 11 bases lay between the germline ends. From germline, CDR1 is SNHLY and CDR2 FYNNEI. The CDR3 nucleotides are TGTGCCAGCAGTGGCCAGGGTCGAAACACCGGGGAGCTGTTTTTT. This codes for CASSGQGRNTGELFF.

This clonotype came up many times. This chain joins TRBV5-1 and TRBJ2-1; perhaps TRBD2 as D (5 bases). CDR3 length: 13 residues. V shed 3 bases and J shed 9 bases, with 13 bases lying between them. Germline V gives CDR1 SGHRS, CDR2 YFSETQ. For the CDR3, the DNA is TGCGCCAGCAGCTCTGAGGGATGGAGTGAGCAGTTCTTC. It translates to CASSSEGWSEQFF.

There are a few counts of this clonotype. This chain joins TRBV20-1 and TRBJ2-7; D is possibly TRBD1 (5 bases). Germline CDR1 and CDR2: DFQATT and SNEGSKA (reference sequence). V lost 0 bases to trimming and J lost 4 bases, with 19 bases between them. This CDR3 has 16 residues. CDR3 in amino acids: CSARDPRTQGGYEQYF. CDR3 sequence (DNA): TGCAGTGCTAGAGATCCACGGACGCAGGGTGGGTACGAGCAGTACTTC.

In this sample, this clonotype turned up many times. V usage is TRBV5-1 and J usage is TRBJ2-4; the D gene is possibly TRBD2 (6 bases). Trimming removed 2 bases from V and 9 bases from J, with 12 bases in between. Germline CDR1 SGHRS, CDR2 YFSETQ. The CDR3 loop spans 13 amino acids. The CDR3 bases are TGCGCCAGCAGCTTTGGCCAGGGAGGCATTCAGTACTTC. It codes for CASSFGQGGIQYF.

This chain joins TRBV9 and TRBJ2-3, with TRBD2 identical over 14 bases. The junction had 6 bases not matched to a gene; V was cut back by 6 bases and J by 6 bases. Germline CDR1 and CDR2: SGDLS and YYNGEE. This CDR3 is built from 15 residues. Written as DNA, the CDR3 is TGTGCCAGCAACACCGGGACTAGCGGGAGTGATACGCAGTATTTT. Its protein product is CASNTGTSGSDTQYF. The full variable domain, its missing parts supplied by reference TRBV9 and TRBJ2-3, is DSGVTQTPKHLITATGQRVTLRCSPRSGDLSVYWYQQSLDQGLQFLIQYYNGEERAKGNILERFSAQQFPDLHSELNLSSLELGDSALYFCASNTGTSGSDTQYFGPGTRLTVL.

The chain uses TRBV12-3 or TRBV12-4 and TRBJ2-7; D gene ambiguous. The V end lost 5 bases, the J end lost 7 bases, and 9 bases lay between the germline ends. There are 11 residues in the CDR3. CDR3 sequence reads: CASSHFTEQYF. Written as DNA, the CDR3 is TGTGCCAGCAGTCATTTTACGGAGCAGTACTTC.

This clonotype was counted many times. The chain combines TRBV20-1 with TRBJ2-5, with 9 bases matching TRBD2. Losses at the gene ends were 2 bases for V and 5 bases for J; bases not matched to a gene: 9. The CDR3 sequence is 15 residues long. Germline V gene lookup returns CDR1 DFQATT and CDR2 SNEGSKA (reference sequence). CDR3 nucleotide sequence: TGCAGTGCTAGATCAGCGGGGGGCTCTAGGGAGACCCAGTACTTC. Protein sequence: CSARSAGGSRETQYF.

This clonotype was recorded many times. The chain recombines TRBV27 with TRBJ1-1; no definite D call. Trimming removed 7 bases at V and 5 bases at J, with 14 bases between. CDR1 MNHEY and CDR2 SMNVEV come from the germline V gene (reference sequence). This CDR3 is built from 13 residues. CDR3 nucleotides: TGTGCCAGCACACTCCAACTTGGGACTGAAGCTTTCTTT. Its translation: CASTLQLGTEAFF.

On this clonotype itself: This may be a read error: a much more frequent sequence differs by one nucleotide. V is TRBV10-3 and J is TRBJ2-3, with D possibly matching TRBD2 (6 bases). The CDR3 loop spans 13 amino acids. Germline V gene lookup returns CDR1 ENHRY and CDR2 SYGVKD. The CDR3 is CTIGGSSTDTQYF. As DNA, the CDR3 is TGTACCATCGGGGGTTCTAGCACAGATACGCAGTATTTT.

About this clonotype: It may be a read error: a sequence one base away is much more abundant. The chain combines TRBV7-2 with TRBJ1-5, with TRBD1 matching over 7 bases. CDR3 size: 15 residues. J lost 3 bases, V lost 5 bases, and 7 bases had no gene match. The germline V gene encodes CDR1 SGHTA and CDR2 FQGNSA. Here the CDR3 DNA reads TGTGCCAGCAGCCCAACAGGGGACCACAATCAGCCCCAGCATTTT. Encoded protein: CASSPTGDHNQPQHF. Full variable domain (rest looked up from reference TRBV7-2 and TRBJ1-5): GAGVSQSPSNKVTEKGKDVELRCDPISGHTALYWYRQSLGQGLEFLIYFQGNSAPDKSGLPSDRFSAERTGGSVSTLTIQRTQQEDSAVYLCASSPTGDHNQPQHFGDGTRLSIL.

The table lists this clonotype with a few counts. The chain uses TRBV5-6 and TRBJ2-1, with unresolved D. CDR1 SGHDT and CDR2 YYEEEE come from the germline V gene. This CDR3 comprises 11 residues. Trimming took off 4 bases at V and 6 bases at J, with 5 bases between the two ends. CDR3 sequence: CASSVSNEQFF. CDR3 nucleotides: TGTGCCAGCAGCGTTAGCAATGAGCAGTTCTTC. Drawing the rest from reference TRBV5-6 and TRBJ2-1, the complete variable domain is DAGVTQSPTHLIKTRGQQVTLRCSPKSGHDTVSWYQQALGQGPQFIFQYYEEEERQRGNFPDRFSGHQFPNYSSELNVNALLLGDSALYLCASSVSNEQFFGPGTRLTVL.

In this sample, this clonotype turned up a few times. The chain carries TRBV5-1 and TRBJ2-5, with D possibly being TRBD1 or TRBD2 (7 bases each). V was cut by 4 bases and J by 5 bases, with 18 bases left in between. Germline lookup yields CDR1 SGHRS and CDR2 YFSETQ. The CDR3 runs to 15 residues. CDR3 coding DNA: TGCGCCAGCAGCCCAATGACAGGGACTACGGAGACCCAGTACTTC. This translates into CASSPMTGTTETQYF.

This clonotype was recorded a few times. The chain combines TRBV27 with TRBJ2-1, with a weak D call TRBD2 (7 bases). The CDR3 has 14 residues. Germline loops: CDR1 MNHEY, CDR2 SMNVEV (reference sequence). The V gene lost 8 bases and the J gene lost 4 bases, with 15 bases spanning the gap. CDR3 amino acids: CASGGGAGYNEQFF. DNA of the CDR3: TGTGCCAGCGGAGGGGGGGCGGGATACAATGAGCAGTTCTTC.

Ten or more counts support this clonotype. The chain carries TRBV7-2 and TRBJ2-4; no clear D. CDR1 and CDR2 from the germline V gene are SGHTA and FQGNSA. V dropped 1 base and J dropped 4 bases, with 11 bases sitting between them. This CDR3 has 15 amino acids. CDR3 residues: CASSLGPVGKNIQYF. CDR3 DNA sequence: TGTGCCAGCAGCTTAGGACCAGTGGGTAAAAACATTCAGTACTTC.

This clonotype was detected ten times or more. This rearrangement joins TRBV5-1 to TRBJ2-5; the match to TRBD2 covers 10 bases. Germline V lookup: CDR1 SGHRS, CDR2 YFSETQ. The CDR3 extends over 16 amino acids. V shed 5 bases, J shed 4 bases, and the junction held 11 bases outside the gene matches. Here the CDR3 reads CASSYFGLAVRETQYF. The CDR3 DNA sequence: TGCGCCAGCAGTTACTTCGGACTAGCGGTACGAGAGACCCAGTACTTC.

Many counts were recorded for this clonotype. The V call is TRBV29-1, the J call TRBJ1-2; D gene unclear. The germline V gene has CDR1 SQVTM and CDR2 ANQGSEA. The V end was cut by 2 bases, the J end by 6 bases, with 16 bases between. There are 14 residues in the CDR3. This chain's CDR3 is CSVENRPRSHGYTF. The CDR3 DNA is TGCAGCGTTGAAAACCGCCCAAGGTCTCATGGCTACACCTTC.

This clonotype appeared a few times. In DNA form, the CDR3 reads TGTGCCAGCAGCCGAGGACAGGGGGCTAATTCACCCCTCCACTTT. Protein sequence: CASSRGQGANSPLHF. The chain employs TRBV14 and TRBJ1-6, with 11 bases fitting TRBD1. Germline V gives CDR1 SGHDN, CDR2 FVKESK. The CDR3 is made up of 15 amino acids. Losses at the gene ends were 4 bases for V and 6 bases for J; bases not matched to a gene: 2. Looking up the rest from reference TRBV14 and TRBJ1-6 gives the full variable domain: EAGVTQFPSHSVIEKGQTVTLRCDPISGHDNLYWYRRVMGKEIKFLLHFVKESKQDESGMPNNRFLAERTGGTYSTLKVQPAELEDSGVYFCASSRGQGANSPLHFGNGTRLTVT.

This clonotype has just a few counts. The chain has TRBV29-1 and TRBJ2-7, with a possible D match to TRBD2 (6 bases). Trimming took off 6 bases at V and 5 bases at J, with 17 bases between the two ends. The CDR3 length is 13 residues. From germline, CDR1 is SQVTM and CDR2 ANQGSEA. The CDR3 nucleotides are TGCAGCGTAGAGATCCGGGAGTGGGACGAGCAGTACTTC. It specifies CSVEIREWDEQYF.

The chain has TRBV2 and TRBJ1-5, with D perhaps TRBD1 (6 bases). V lost 1 base, J lost 5 bases, and 12 bases lay in between. CDR3 size: 15 residues. Germline V gives CDR1 SNHLY, CDR2 FYNNEI. The CDR3 DNA reads TGTGCCAGCAGTGAAGGGACAGAGCCCTATCAGCCCCAGCATTTT. Translated, it gives CASSEGTEPYQPQHF. The variable domain in full, with the rest retrieved from reference TRBV2 and TRBJ1-5, is EPEVTQTPSHQVTQMGQEVILRCVPISNHLYFYWYRQILGQKVEFLVSFYNNEISEKSEIFDDQFSVERPDGSNFTLKIRSTKLEDSAMYFCASSEGTEPYQPQHFGDGTRLSIL.

The chain employs TRBV18 and TRBJ2-1; the D is unclear. The V gene's germline CDR1 is KGHSH and CDR2 LQKENI. The germline V and J ends were trimmed by 3 bases and 16 bases, with 16 bases remaining between them. The CDR3 covers 12 residues. CDR3 bases: TGTGCCAGCTCACCTCTCGGCATTGCCCCCTTCTTC. It is translated as CASSPLGIAPFF.

This clonotype was detected many times. The chain uses TRBV5-1 and TRBJ1-2; 8 bases are shared with TRBD1. The germline V gene encodes CDR1 SGHRS and CDR2 YFSETQ. This CDR3 is built from 15 residues. The V and J ends lost 5 bases and 4 bases, in that order; junction bases with no gene match: 10. CDR3 nucleotides: TGCGCCAGCAGACCCGAAAAGGGACAGGCCTATGGCTACACCTTC. Protein: CASRPEKGQAYGYTF. The complete variable domain, with remaining parts taken from reference TRBV5-1 and TRBJ1-2, reads KAGVTQTPRYLIKTRGQQVTLSCSPISGHRSVSWYQQTPGQGLQFLFEYFSETQRNKGNFPGRFSGRQFSNSRSEMNVSTLELGDSALYLCASRPEKGQAYGYTFGSGTRLTVV.